This T cell receptor beta chain was captured in a study of CD8+ T cells in alopecia areata listed by TCRdb under 2018. Notes on the research overall: The treated patients, all with moderate-to-severe alopecia areata, were enrolled in an open-label pilot trial of oral tofacitinib given at 5 to 10 mg twice daily. Scalp tissue and sorted CD4+ and CD8+ peripheral blood T cells from patchy and totalis/universalis alopecia areata patients and from healthy controls were covered by human TCRbeta sequencing. RNA was obtained with the PAXgene miRNA kit for fixed scalp, the miRNeasy kit for PBMCs, and the RNeasy kit for mouse skin. Tofacitinib-treated patients had biopsies at baseline and at 4 and 24 weeks of treatment, with a later scalp biopsy in several patients. Amplification of TCRbeta CDR3 regions was done by immunoSEQ multiplex PCR using 35 Vbeta forward primers and 13 Jbeta reverse primers. Scalp clonality was compared among normal scalp (n=4), patchy alopecia areata scalp (n=8), and alopecia totalis/universalis scalp (n=8). High-throughput TCRbeta sequencing was used to examine T cell clonal expansion in alopecia areata in both the C3H/HeJ mouse model and human patients. Tofacitinib was given for 6 to 18 months, followed by 6 months of follow-up off drug to assess delayed response and recurrence.

From V the trimming removes 0 bases and from J it removes 5 bases, while the gene matches leave 16 bases of the junction unaccounted for. The CDR3, cysteine through phenylalanine, is 18 amino acids long. The retained sequence is limited to the CDR3, 54 bases, with the frame set at the first base. Per the germline V gene (reference sequence), SGHKS is the CDR1 and YYEKEE is the CDR2. This specimen's time point label, interpreted: baseline before oral tofacitinib. Lesional scalp punch biopsies and peripheral blood were collected from alopecia areata patients. Human scalp biopsies were fixed immediately in PAXgene tissue containers. General conclusions and limits of the study: Shared TCR sequences between patients were less evident than in mice, which may be partly attributable to HLA diversity in the patient population. Resident alphabeta T cells in normal human skin are also sequenced, complicating scalp TCR repertoire analysis, unlike mouse skin dominated by gammadelta T cells. Compared with normal scalp, lesional scalp had higher clonality and more expanded CD8+ clones, particularly in alopecia totalis/universalis, a pattern that suggests antigenic drive.

Regarding this clone: Which antigen it targets is not known. No base-level quality is on record; no much larger clone is a single base apart.

The library came from the immunoSEQ multiplex PCR assay. RNA was extracted from all samples and reverse transcribed into cDNA, which served as template for TCR sequencing. SuperScript III was used to make first-strand cDNA, primed with a 2:1 mix of oligo-dT and random hexamers. A synthetic immune receptor repertoire was used to gauge amplification bias, and whatever bias remained was removed computationally. The paper's data handling went like this. After raw reads were preprocessed to remove errors, the CDR3 was defined following IMGT conventions as running from the conserved cysteine to phenylalanine. Clonality was computed by normalizing Shannon entropy by log2 of the number of productive unique TCRs and subtracting the result from 1. Whether each scalp clone was CD4 or CD8 was inferred by checking scalp TCRbeta sequences against the CD4 and CD8 repertoires from sorted blood. Held by TCRdb, this immuneACCESS table contains in-frame sequences only and omits some clones. Under half of the omission traces to an unresolved V gene where checked; the cause of the rest is unknown. V and J calls and clone size come straight from that table; D and trimming were deduced from the DNA. The sample has 7,000 to 8,500 clones on record, less than 75% of them singletons. The top ten hold under 25% of the sample.

This specimen consisted of skin, obtained at week 0. This TCR was sampled from a human donor with alopecia areata. The rearranged chain carries TRBV5-5 and TRBJ1-2; the junction holds 7 bases that match TRBD1. The sequenced DNA is TGTGCCAGCAGCTTGGCCTATTGGACAGGCCAATTGGGGTATGGCTACACCTTC. This codes for CASSLAYWTGQLGYGYTF.